This TCR beta chain was documented in a study of graft-versus-host responses after intestinal transplantation (dated by TCRdb to the early 2020s). In the study overall: The transplants that recipients got were multivisceral, liver-intestinal, or isolated intestinal. Every recipient was given anti-thymocyte globulin induction, then maintenance tacrolimus and steroids for about 3 years. After intestinal transplantation, graft-versus-host and host-versus-graft alloreactive T cell clones in the graft, circulation and bone marrow were tracked using bulk TCR-beta CDR3 sequencing. To identify alloreactive clones, pre-transplant mixed lymphocyte reaction products were sequenced and then compared with unstimulated pre-transplant donor and recipient T cells. A cohort of some 24 intestinal transplant recipients, including one retransplant, was enrolled, and a few patients lacking pretransplant specimens were excluded. A peak of at least 4% donor T cells among recipient peripheral blood mononuclear cells was the definition used for donor T cell macrochimerism. Instead of going to the commercial service, samples from a few later patients were sequenced in-house on an Illumina MiSeq and processed with MiXCR. What the study reported, not specific to this receptor: High GvH to HvG T cell clonal ratios were observed in the allografts of patients with donor T cell macrochimerism. Early after transplant, declines in HvG clones were associated with peak levels of circulating GvH clones. GvH clones were found in recipient bone marrow, and some of the GvH clones appeared earlier in ileal mucosa or blood, which is consistent with an intestinal mucosal origin. The relatively low number and heterogeneity of intestinal transplant patients limited the conclusions.

Libraries came from the immunoSEQ multiplex PCR assay. For most patients, genomic DNA was isolated using the Qiagen DNeasy Blood and Tissue Kit and was shipped frozen to Adaptive Biotechnologies for TCR sequencing. For most patients, high-throughput TCR-beta CDR3 sequencing of genomic DNA was performed by Adaptive Biotechnologies. Processing in the source paper ran as follows. TCR sequencing data were retrieved from Adaptive's ImmunoSEQ software for around 19 patients, whereas a few other patients were processed with MiXCR and VDJtools. To correct CD4 versus CD8 sorting errors, sequences present in both subsets at a frequency ratio below 5:1 were removed. CDR3 nucleotide sequences shared between donor and recipient were removed because their origin could not be assigned. Alloreactive clones required at least 2-fold expansion over unstimulated cells and minimum CFSE-low frequency of 0.002% (template counts) or 0.001% (read counts). A clone was considered mappable if detected in the sequenced pre-transplant spleen, lymph node, or MLR CFSE-low populations of the donor or recipient. The cumulative frequency of alloreactive clones was calculated as a percentage of all sequences, weighted by copy number. In TCRdb, the immuneACCESS table is reduced to in-frame sequences with V and J assigned. These tables do not hold every clone; where another copy was compared, an unresolved V gene accounts for under half, and the others remain unexplained. V and J calls and clone size come straight from that table; D and trimming were deduced from the DNA. Here the sample has more than 9,500 clones; around 26% occur a single time. The ten most abundant clones make up 6.2% of the sample.

This specimen's time point label, interpreted: cells obtained before transplantation from donor or recipient. In mixed lymphocyte reactions, around 200,000 CFSE-labeled pre-transplant responders were plated with around 200,000 irradiated violet-dye-labeled stimulators and cultured for 5 to 6 days. Proliferating CD3+CD4+CFSE-low and CD3+CD8+CFSE-low responder cells were FACS-sorted on a BD Influx sorter after the mixed lymphocyte reaction. V trim: 4 bases; J trim: 3 bases; unmatched bases: 2. From the cysteine through the phenylalanine, the CDR3 covers 13 amino acids. This entry keeps only the CDR3 DNA: 39 bases, framed from base 1. The CDR1 and CDR2 encoded by the germline V gene are SGHRS and YFSETQ. A word on this clone: Base qualities are missing; no much larger clone stands one base away.

The chain couples TRBV5-1 to TRBJ2-3, and 7 junctional nucleotides match TRBD2. Sequences were derived from alloreactive CD8+ T cells from a mixed lymphocyte reaction culture, sampled before intestinal transplant. Sample cell subset or site, as interpreted from the label and publication: CFSE-low proliferating T cells sorted from roughly six-day pre-transplant mixed lymphocyte reaction (GvH or HvG direction). This sequence was found in a human patient who received an intestinal transplant. The encoded CDR3 is CASSLGGTDTQYF. Read as DNA, the sequence is TGCGCCAGCAGCCTCGGGGGGACAGATACGCAGTATTTT.